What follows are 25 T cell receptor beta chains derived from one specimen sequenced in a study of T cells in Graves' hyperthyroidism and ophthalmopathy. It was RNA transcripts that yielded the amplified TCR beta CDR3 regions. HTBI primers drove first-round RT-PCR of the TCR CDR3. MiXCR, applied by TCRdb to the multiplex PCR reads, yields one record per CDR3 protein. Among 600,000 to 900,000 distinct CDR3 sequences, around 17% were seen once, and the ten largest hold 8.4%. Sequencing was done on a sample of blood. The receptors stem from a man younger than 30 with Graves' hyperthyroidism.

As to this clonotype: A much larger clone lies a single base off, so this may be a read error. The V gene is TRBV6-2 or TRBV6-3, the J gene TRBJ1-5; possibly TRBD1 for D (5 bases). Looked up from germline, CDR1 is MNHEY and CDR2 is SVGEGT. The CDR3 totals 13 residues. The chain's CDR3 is CVSSYGGFQPQHF. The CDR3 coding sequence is TGTGTCAGCAGTTATGGGGGTTTCCAGCCCCAGCATTTT.

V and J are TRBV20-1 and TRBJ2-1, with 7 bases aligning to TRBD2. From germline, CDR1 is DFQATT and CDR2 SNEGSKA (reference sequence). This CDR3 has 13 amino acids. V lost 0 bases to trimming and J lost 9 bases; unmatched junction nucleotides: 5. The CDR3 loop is CSARDRPSGEQFF. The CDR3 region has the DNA TGCAGTGCTAGAGATAGGCCTAGCGGTGAGCAGTTCTTC.

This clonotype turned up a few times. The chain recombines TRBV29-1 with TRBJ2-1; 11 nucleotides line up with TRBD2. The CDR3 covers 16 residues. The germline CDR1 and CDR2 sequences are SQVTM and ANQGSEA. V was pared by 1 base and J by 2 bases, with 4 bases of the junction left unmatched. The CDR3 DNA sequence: TGCAGCGTTGAAGGAGCTAGCGGGAGGCCCTACAATGAGCAGTTCTTC. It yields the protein CSVEGASGRPYNEQFF.

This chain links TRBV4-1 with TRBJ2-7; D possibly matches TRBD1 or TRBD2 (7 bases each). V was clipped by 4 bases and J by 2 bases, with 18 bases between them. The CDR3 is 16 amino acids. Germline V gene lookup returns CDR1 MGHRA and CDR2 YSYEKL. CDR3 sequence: CASSRIQGEGTYEQYF. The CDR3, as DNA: TGCGCCAGCAGCCGTATTCAGGGGGAGGGGACCTACGAGCAGTACTTC.

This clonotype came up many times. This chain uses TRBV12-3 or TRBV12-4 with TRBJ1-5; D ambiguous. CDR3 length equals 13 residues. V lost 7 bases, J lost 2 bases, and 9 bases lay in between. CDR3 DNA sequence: TGTGCCAGCAAGGGAGGCGGCAATCAGCCCCAGCATTTT. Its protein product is CASKGGGNQPQHF.

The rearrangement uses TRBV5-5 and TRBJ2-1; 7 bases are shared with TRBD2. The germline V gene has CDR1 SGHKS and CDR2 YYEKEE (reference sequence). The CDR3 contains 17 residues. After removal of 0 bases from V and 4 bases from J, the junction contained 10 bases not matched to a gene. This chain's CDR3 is CASSLERTAGVYNEQFF. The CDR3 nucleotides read TGTGCCAGCAGCTTGGAAAGGACGGCGGGAGTTTACAATGAGCAGTTCTTC.

CDR3 in DNA: TGTGCCAGCAGCGTAGCCGGGACTAGCGGGAGCAGCGACGAGCAGTACTTC. Translated, it gives CASSVAGTSGSSDEQYF. J is TRBJ2-7 and V is TRBV9, with TRBD2 matching 14 bases. The CDR3 loop spans 17 amino acids. Germline-derived CDR1 and CDR2 are SGDLS and YYNGEE. J gave up 5 bases and V 0 bases, and 7 bases lay outside the gene matches. Full variable domain (remainder filled in from reference TRBV9 and TRBJ2-7): DSGVTQTPKHLITATGQRVTLRCSPRSGDLSVYWYQQSLDQGLQFLIQYYNGEERAKGNILERFSAQQFPDLHSELNLSSLELGDSALYFCASSVAGTSGSSDEQYFGPGTRLTVT.

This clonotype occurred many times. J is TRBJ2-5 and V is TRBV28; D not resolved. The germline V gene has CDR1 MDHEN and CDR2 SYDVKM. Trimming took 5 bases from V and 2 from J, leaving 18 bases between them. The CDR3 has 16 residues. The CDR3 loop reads CASSPYRAGAQETQYF. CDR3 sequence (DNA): TGTGCCAGCAGTCCTTATAGGGCAGGCGCTCAAGAGACCCAGTACTTC.

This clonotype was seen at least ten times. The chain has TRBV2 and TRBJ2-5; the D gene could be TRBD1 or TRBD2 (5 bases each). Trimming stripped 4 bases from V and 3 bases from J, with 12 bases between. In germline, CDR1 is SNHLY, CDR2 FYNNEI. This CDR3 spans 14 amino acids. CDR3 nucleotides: TGTGCCAGCAGTGTAGAGGGGTGGGAAGAGACCCAGTACTTC. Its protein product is CASSVEGWEETQYF.

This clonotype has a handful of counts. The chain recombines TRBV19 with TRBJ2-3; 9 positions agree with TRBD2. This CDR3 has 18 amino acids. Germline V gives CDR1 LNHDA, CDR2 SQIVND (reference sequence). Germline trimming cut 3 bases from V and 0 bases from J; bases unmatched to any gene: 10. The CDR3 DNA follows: TGTGCCAGTAGTATCGCCCTTGGACTAGCGTACAGCACAGATACGCAGTATTTT. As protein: CASSIALGLAYSTDTQYF.

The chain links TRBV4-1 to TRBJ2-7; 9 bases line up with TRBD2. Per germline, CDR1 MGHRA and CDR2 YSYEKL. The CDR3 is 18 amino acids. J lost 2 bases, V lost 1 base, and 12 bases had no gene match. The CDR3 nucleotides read TGCGCCAGCAGCCAAGCAACAGGGAGCGGGAGGCGAGCCTACGAGCAGTACTTC. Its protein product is CASSQATGSGRRAYEQYF.

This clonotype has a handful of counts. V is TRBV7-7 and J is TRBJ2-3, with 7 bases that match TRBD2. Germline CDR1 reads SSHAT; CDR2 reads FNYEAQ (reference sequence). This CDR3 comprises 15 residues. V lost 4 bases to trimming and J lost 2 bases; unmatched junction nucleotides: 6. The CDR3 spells CASSSQAGPTDTQYF. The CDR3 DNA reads TGTGCCAGCAGCTCCCAAGCGGGACCCACAGATACGCAGTATTTT. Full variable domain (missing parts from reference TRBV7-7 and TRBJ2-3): GAGVSQSPRYKVTKRGQDVTLRCDPISSHATLYWYQQALGQGPEFLTYFNYEAQPDKSGLPSDRFSAERPEGSISTLTIQRTEQRDSAMYRCASSSQAGPTDTQYFGPGTRLTVL.

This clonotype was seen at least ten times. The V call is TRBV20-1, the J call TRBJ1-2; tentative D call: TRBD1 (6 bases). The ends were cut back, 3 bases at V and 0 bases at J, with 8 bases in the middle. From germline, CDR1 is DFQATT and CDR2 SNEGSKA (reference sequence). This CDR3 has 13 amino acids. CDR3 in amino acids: CSARDSTNYGYTF. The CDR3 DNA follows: TGCAGTGCTAGGGACAGTACTAACTATGGCTACACCTTC.

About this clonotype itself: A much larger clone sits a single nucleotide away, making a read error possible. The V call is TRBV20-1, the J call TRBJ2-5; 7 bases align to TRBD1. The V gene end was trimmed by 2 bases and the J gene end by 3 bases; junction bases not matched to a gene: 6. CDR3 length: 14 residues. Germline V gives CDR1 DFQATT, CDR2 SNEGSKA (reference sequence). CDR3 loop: CSARHRGLEETQYF. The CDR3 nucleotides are TGCAGTGCTAGACACAGGGGTTTGGAAGAGACCCAGTACTTC.

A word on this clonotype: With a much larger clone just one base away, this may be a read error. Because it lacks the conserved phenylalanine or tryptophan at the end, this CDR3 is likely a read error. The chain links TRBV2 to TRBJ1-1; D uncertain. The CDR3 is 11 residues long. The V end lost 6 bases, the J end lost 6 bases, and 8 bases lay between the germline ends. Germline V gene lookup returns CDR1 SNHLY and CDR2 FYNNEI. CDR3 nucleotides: TGTGCCAGCAGGAGGGTGGCTGAAGCTTTCTCT. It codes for CASRRVAEAFS.

CDR3 sequence: CSAWPGGPEAFF. As DNA, the CDR3 is TGCAGCGCCTGGCCAGGGGGCCCTGAAGCTTTCTTT. The chain couples TRBV29-1 to TRBJ1-1; 8 positions match TRBD1. The CDR3 covers 12 residues. The germline V gene encodes CDR1 SQVTM and CDR2 ANQGSEA. J was trimmed by 6 bases and V by 7 bases; bases with no gene match: 7.

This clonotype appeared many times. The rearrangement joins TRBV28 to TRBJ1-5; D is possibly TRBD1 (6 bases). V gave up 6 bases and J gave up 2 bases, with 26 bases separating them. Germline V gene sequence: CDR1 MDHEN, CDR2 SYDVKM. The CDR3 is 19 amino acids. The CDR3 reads CASSQGGVRALYRNQPQHF. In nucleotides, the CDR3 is TGTGCCAGCAGCCAAGGGGGGGTCAGGGCGCTATATCGCAATCAGCCCCAGCATTTT.

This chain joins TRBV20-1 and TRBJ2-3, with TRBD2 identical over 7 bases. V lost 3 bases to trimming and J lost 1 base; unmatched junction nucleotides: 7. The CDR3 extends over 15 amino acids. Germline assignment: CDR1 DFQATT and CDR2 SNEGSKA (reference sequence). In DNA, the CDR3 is TGCAGTGCTAGTTCTCCTAGCGGACGCACAGATACGCAGTATTTT. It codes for CSASSPSGRTDTQYF.

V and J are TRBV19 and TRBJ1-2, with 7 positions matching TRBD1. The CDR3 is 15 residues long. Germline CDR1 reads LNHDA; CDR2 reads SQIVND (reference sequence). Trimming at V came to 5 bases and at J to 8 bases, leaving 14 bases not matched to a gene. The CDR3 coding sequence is TGTGCCAGTAGTCAGGGGACAGCTACTTTCCCCGGCTACACCTTC. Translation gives CASSQGTATFPGYTF.

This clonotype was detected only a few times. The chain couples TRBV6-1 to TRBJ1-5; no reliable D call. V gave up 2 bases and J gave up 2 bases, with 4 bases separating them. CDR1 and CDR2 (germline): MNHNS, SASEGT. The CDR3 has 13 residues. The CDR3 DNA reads TGTGCCAGCAGTGAAACCCGCAATCAGCCCCAGCATTTT. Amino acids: CASSETRNQPQHF.

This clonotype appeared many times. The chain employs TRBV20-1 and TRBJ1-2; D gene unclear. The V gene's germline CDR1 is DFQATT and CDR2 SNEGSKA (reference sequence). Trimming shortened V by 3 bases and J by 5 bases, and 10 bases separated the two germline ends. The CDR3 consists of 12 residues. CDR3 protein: CSASIDRYGYTF. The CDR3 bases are TGCAGTGCTAGTATCGACCGGTATGGCTACACCTTC.

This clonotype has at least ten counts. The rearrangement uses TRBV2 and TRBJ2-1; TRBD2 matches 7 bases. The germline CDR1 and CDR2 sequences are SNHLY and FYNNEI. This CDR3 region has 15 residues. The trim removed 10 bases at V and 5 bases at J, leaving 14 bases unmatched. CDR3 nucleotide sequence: TGTGCCACCCTTTTGATGGGAGGGTCGGACAATGAGCAGTTCTTC. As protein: CATLLMGGSDNEQFF.

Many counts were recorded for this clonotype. CDR3 sequence: CASSLRGPTGELFF. CDR3 DNA sequence: TGTGCCAGCAGTTTAAGAGGGCCCACCGGGGAGCTGTTTTTT. This sequence joins TRBV28 and TRBJ2-2, with D tentatively TRBD2 (5 bases). V shed 2 bases and J shed 4 bases, with 8 bases lying between them. CDR1 and CDR2 from the germline V gene are MDHEN and SYDVKM. CDR3 length: 14 amino acids.

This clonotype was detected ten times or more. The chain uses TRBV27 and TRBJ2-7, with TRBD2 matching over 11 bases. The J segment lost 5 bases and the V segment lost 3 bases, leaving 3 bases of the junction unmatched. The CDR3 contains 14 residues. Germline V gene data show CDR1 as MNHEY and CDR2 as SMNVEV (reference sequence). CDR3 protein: CASSFKLAGDEQYF. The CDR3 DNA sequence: TGTGCCAGCAGTTTCAAACTAGCGGGAGACGAGCAGTACTTC.

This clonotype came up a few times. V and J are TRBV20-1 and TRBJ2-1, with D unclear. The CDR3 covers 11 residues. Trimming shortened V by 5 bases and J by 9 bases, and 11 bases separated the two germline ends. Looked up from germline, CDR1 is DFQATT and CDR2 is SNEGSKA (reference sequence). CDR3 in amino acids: CSAYTPVEQFF. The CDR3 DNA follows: TGCAGTGCTTATACCCCCGTTGAGCAGTTCTTC.